One and the same sample provided the 23 T cell receptor beta chains below, sequenced in a study of T cells in Graves' hyperthyroidism and ophthalmopathy. Using RNA transcripts as the source, TCR beta CDR3 regions were amplified. Initially, a first-round RT-PCR of the TCR CDR3 employed the HTBI primer set. TCRdb reanalysed the multiplex PCR reads using MiXCR and keeps one entry per CDR3 protein. This sample yields nearly 600,000 distinct CDR3 sequences, of which 12% to 15% are seen a single time; over 6% belongs to the top ten. Sequencing was carried out using blood. The origin of the receptors is a woman aged 18-29 years with Graves' ophthalmopathy.

The chain has TRBV12-3 or TRBV12-4 and TRBJ1-5; D is unresolved. Trimming pared 5 bases from V and 2 bases from J, leaving 16 bases between. The CDR3 is 16 residues long. Here the CDR3 reads CASSPPRALGNQPQHF. The CDR3 coding sequence is TGTGCCAGCAGTCCACCCCGGGCTCTGGGCAATCAGCCCCAGCATTTT.

This clonotype was detected many times. As DNA, the CDR3 is TGTGCCAGCAGTTCCCGGGACAGAGCACGACTAGCGGGGTACAATGAGCAGTTCTTC. Its translation is CASSSRDRARLAGYNEQFF. This rearrangement joins TRBV28 to TRBJ2-1, with 11 nucleotides matching TRBD2. Germline trimming cut 4 bases from V and 4 bases from J; bases unmatched to any gene: 15. In germline, CDR1 is MDHEN, CDR2 SYDVKM. The length of the CDR3 is 19 residues.

Points on this clonotype: One end of the junction does not line up with germline, which may come from a read error. The chain joins TRBV2 to TRBJ2-3; perhaps TRBD2 as D (5 bases). CDR1 is SNHLY, CDR2 FYNNEI, per germline. The CDR3 is 15 residues long. CDR3 coding DNA: TGTGCCAGCAGTTTTGGACCTTCTAGCACAGATAAGCAGTATTTT. It encodes CASSFGPSSTDKQYF.

Many counts were recorded for this clonotype. CDR3 amino acids: CASTGGLTDTQYF. Written as DNA, the CDR3 is TGTGCCAGCACAGGGGGACTCACAGATACGCAGTATTTT. V usage is TRBV2 and J usage is TRBJ2-3; a weak D match, TRBD1 (7 bases). This CDR3 is 13 amino acids long. Germline-derived CDR1 and CDR2 are SNHLY and FYNNEI. V lost 7 bases, J lost 2 bases, and 10 bases lay in between.

In its sample, this clonotype was seen a few times. The chain has TRBV11-2 and TRBJ2-6, with TRBD1 matching 10 bases. Germline V lookup: CDR1 SGHAT, CDR2 FQNNGV. After removal of 5 bases from V and 0 bases from J, the junction contained 7 bases not matched to a gene. This CDR3 is built from 18 residues. The CDR3 loop reads CASSHLRTGGSGANVLTF. The CDR3 DNA reads TGTGCCAGCAGCCACCTGAGGACAGGGGGCTCTGGGGCCAACGTCCTGACTTTC.

This clonotype was seen repeatedly, ten times or more. The V and J genes are TRBV27 and TRBJ2-1; TRBD1 agrees at 9 bases. Losses at the gene ends were 4 bases for V and 3 bases for J; bases not matched to a gene: 13. This CDR3 has 18 residues. The V gene's germline CDR1 is MNHEY and CDR2 SMNVEV (reference sequence). CDR3 residues: CASSSRGTGQNYYNEQFF. In DNA form, the CDR3 reads TGTGCCAGCAGTTCACGCGGGACAGGGCAAAACTACTACAATGAGCAGTTCTTC.

The rearrangement joins TRBV6-5 to TRBJ2-4; 9 nucleotides line up with TRBD1. This CDR3 region has 13 residues. Germline-derived CDR1 and CDR2 are MNHEY and SVGAGI. V lost 4 bases and J lost 11; bases outside the gene matches: 6. As DNA, the CDR3 is TGTGCCAGCAGTTTGGGACAGGGTACCTTTCAGTACTTC. This codes for CASSLGQGTFQYF.

The V call is TRBV7-2, the J call TRBJ2-3; 10 nucleotides agree with TRBD2. Germline CDR1 and CDR2: SGHTA and FQGNSA. V shed 1 base and J 1 base; nucleotides not matched to a gene: 8. This CDR3 is 18 amino acids long. CDR3 sequence reads: CASSLGAALAGGTDTQYF. The CDR3 nucleotides are TGTGCCAGCAGCTTAGGTGCAGCTCTAGCGGGAGGCACAGATACGCAGTATTTT. The full variable domain, with the rest looked up from reference TRBV7-2 and TRBJ2-3, is GAGVSQSPSNKVTEKGKDVELRCDPISGHTALYWYRQSLGQGLEFLIYFQGNSAPDKSGLPSDRFSAERTGGSVSTLTIQRTQQEDSAVYLCASSLGAALAGGTDTQYFGPGTRLTVL.

This clonotype was detected only a few times. The chain carries TRBV30 and TRBJ2-7; 8 nucleotides align to TRBD1. CDR3 size: 14 residues. The trim removed 2 bases at V and 5 bases at J, leaving 8 bases unmatched. CDR1 and CDR2 (germline): GTSNPN, SVGIG (reference sequence). The CDR3 region has the DNA TGTGCCTGGAGTCTACAGGGGGAGTTAGACGAGCAGTACTTC. It encodes CAWSLQGELDEQYF.

This clonotype was counted only a few times. This chain connects TRBV19 to TRBJ2-3; 9 bases map to TRBD2. After removal of 3 bases from V and 4 bases from J, the junction contained 2 bases not matched to a gene. Germline V gives CDR1 LNHDA, CDR2 SQIVND (reference sequence). This CDR3 region has 14 residues. DNA for the CDR3: TGTGCCAGTAGTATTAGCGGGAGTGCAGATACGCAGTATTTT. It is translated as CASSISGSADTQYF.

The chain links TRBV6-1 to TRBJ2-5; no reliable D call. With 7 bases removed from V and 2 bases from J, the gap between germline ends came to 11 bases. CDR1 and CDR2 (germline): MNHNS, SASEGT. This CDR3 spans 13 amino acids. Here the CDR3 DNA reads TGTGCCAGCAAGGCCAGTCAACAAGAGACCCAGTACTTC. This sequence encodes CASKASQQETQYF.

This clonotype was seen ten or more times. J is TRBJ2-1 and V is TRBV24-1; 10 bases map to TRBD2. With 9 bases clipped from V and 3 bases from J, the junction kept 4 bases outside the gene matches. The CDR3 extends over 14 amino acids. Germline-derived CDR1 and CDR2 are KGHDR and SFDVKD. The CDR3 DNA reads as TGTGCCACCTCCCCTAGCGGGAGCTACAATGAGCAGTTCTTC. Encoded protein: CATSPSGSYNEQFF.

This clonotype was seen a handful of times. The V and J genes are TRBV4-1 and TRBJ2-5; D perhaps matches TRBD2 (5 bases). The CDR3 is 12 residues long. V lost 6 bases and J 9 bases, leaving 14 bases between the germline ends. The V gene's germline CDR1 is MGHRA and CDR2 YSYEKL. CDR3 coding DNA: TGCGCCAGCAGGGATCCGCCCGGGGCCCAGTACTTC. Translation gives CASRDPPGAQYF.

This clonotype was recorded many times. The V call is TRBV6-5, the J call TRBJ2-5; 9 positions agree with TRBD1. Germline V gene sequence: CDR1 MNHEY, CDR2 SVGAGI. Trimming removed 1 base from V and 5 bases from J; junction bases left unmatched: 5. This CDR3 spans 15 amino acids. The CDR3 nucleotides are TGTGCCAGCAGTTACTTGGGGACAGGGCTGGAGACCCAGTACTTC. Its translation is CASSYLGTGLETQYF.

This clonotype was picked up many times. The chain couples TRBV6-6 to TRBJ2-1; tentatively, D is TRBD2 (6 bases). Trimming took 2 bases from V and 7 from J, leaving 9 bases between them. Germline CDR1 reads MNHNY; CDR2 reads SVGAGI (reference sequence). This CDR3 has 13 residues. The chain's CDR3 is CASSYGGNNEQFF. DNA of the CDR3: TGTGCCAGCAGTTACGGCGGGAATAATGAGCAGTTCTTC.

This clonotype has a count of ten or more. This rearrangement joins TRBV7-9 to TRBJ2-5; 11 bases match TRBD2. The CDR3 covers 16 residues. V lost 4 bases, J lost 7 bases, and 11 bases stayed unmatched. From germline, CDR1 is SEHNR and CDR2 FQNEAQ (reference sequence). The CDR3 loop reads CASSSPGLAEGWTQYF. Here the CDR3 DNA reads TGTGCCAGCAGCTCCCCGGGACTAGCGGAGGGATGGACCCAGTACTTC.

As to this clonotype: With a much larger clone just one base away, this may be a read error. This chain connects TRBV5-1 to TRBJ2-1; D is unclear. The CDR3 is made up of 15 amino acids. Per germline, CDR1 SGHRS and CDR2 YFSETQ. CDR3 protein: CASSLDALGYNEQSF. Written as DNA, the CDR3 is TGCGCCAGCAGCTTGGATGCACTCGGCTACAATGAGCAGTCCTTC.

The rearrangement joins TRBV7-6 to TRBJ1-6; D gene uncertain. The CDR3 consists of 15 residues. Trimming removed 4 bases from V and 3 bases from J, with 10 bases in between. The germline CDR1 and CDR2 sequences are SGHVS and FNYEAQ. The CDR3 sequence: CASSSDASYNSPLHF. CDR3 nucleotide sequence: TGTGCCAGCAGCTCCGACGCCAGCTATAATTCACCCCTCCACTTT.

This clonotype was counted at least ten times. The chain has TRBV20-1 and TRBJ2-1; 7 bases fit TRBD2. The CDR3 is 14 amino acids. Germline CDR1 reads DFQATT; CDR2 reads SNEGSKA (reference sequence). Unmatched junction bases numbered 9, after V lost 6 bases and J lost 4 bases. In nucleotides, the CDR3 is TGCAGTGCCTTGGGAGGGGCTGAGTACAATGAGCAGTTCTTC. It yields the protein CSALGGAEYNEQFF.

A few counts support this clonotype. The chain joins TRBV20-1 to TRBJ2-1, with TRBD2 identical over 14 bases. V was clipped by 5 bases and J by 5 bases; unmatched bases: 8. Germline CDR1 is DFQATT and CDR2 is SNEGSKA (reference sequence). This CDR3 spans 16 amino acids. CDR3 amino acids: CSALGTSGSIDNEQFF. In DNA, the CDR3 is TGCAGTGCTCTTGGGACTAGCGGGAGTATAGACAATGAGCAGTTCTTC.

Only a few counts were recorded for this clonotype. V and J are TRBV5-4 and TRBJ1-2; no clear D. Germline V gives CDR1 SGHNT, CDR2 YYREEE (reference sequence). The length of the CDR3 is 13 residues. Trimming cost V 0 bases and J 10 bases, with 13 bases left between them. DNA for the CDR3: TGTGCCAGCAGCTTGGCTGGAGGGCGGATCTACACCTTC. This sequence encodes CASSLAGGRIYTF.

This clonotype was observed at least ten times. The rearrangement uses TRBV12-3 or TRBV12-4 and TRBJ2-7, with D possibly being TRBD2 (6 bases). This CDR3 spans 15 amino acids. V gave up 7 bases and J gave up 0 bases, with 16 bases separating them. The CDR3 here is CASTQGAGVSYEQYF. For the CDR3, the DNA is TGTGCCAGCACCCAGGGAGCGGGCGTCTCCTACGAGCAGTACTTC.

This clonotype was detected a few times. V and J are TRBV5-6 and TRBJ1-4; D gene unclear. Trimming took off 4 bases at V and 2 bases at J, with 9 bases between the two ends. The CDR3 is 14 residues long. Per the germline V gene, CDR1 is SGHDT and CDR2 is YYEEEE. CDR3 residues: CASSPDPTNEKLFF. The DNA of the CDR3 is TGTGCCAGCAGCCCTGATCCTACTAATGAAAAACTGTTTTTT.